This TCR beta chain appears in the sequencing data of a study of CD8 T cells in ankylosing spondylitis. TCRdb re-called the 5' RACE reads through MiXCR, storing one row per CDR3 protein. The table records tens of thousands of distinct CDR3 sequences, roughly 3.1% of them present only once. This clonotype was counted many times. The germline gives CDR1 SGDLS, CDR2 YYNGEE. The length of the CDR3 is 18 residues. V dropped 4 bases and J dropped 0; count of bases not matched to a gene: 9. The chain joins TRBV9 to TRBJ2-6; 8 nucleotides align to TRBD1. The TCR sequence derives from a male donor with ankylosing spondylitis or in good health (not recorded which). Sequenced: blood, either unsorted or a sorted T cell fraction (not recorded which). CDR3 DNA: TGTGCCAGCAGCCCTGTTGACAGGGGAGGCTCTGGGGCCAACGTCCTGACTTTC. Protein: CASSPVDRGGSGANVLTF. Full variable domain (missing parts from reference TRBV9 and TRBJ2-6): DSGVTQTPKHLITATGQRVTLRCSPRSGDLSVYWYQQSLDQGLQFLIQYYNGEERAKGNILERFSAQQFPDLHSELNLSSLELGDSALYFCASSPVDRGGSGANVLTFGAGSRLTVL.